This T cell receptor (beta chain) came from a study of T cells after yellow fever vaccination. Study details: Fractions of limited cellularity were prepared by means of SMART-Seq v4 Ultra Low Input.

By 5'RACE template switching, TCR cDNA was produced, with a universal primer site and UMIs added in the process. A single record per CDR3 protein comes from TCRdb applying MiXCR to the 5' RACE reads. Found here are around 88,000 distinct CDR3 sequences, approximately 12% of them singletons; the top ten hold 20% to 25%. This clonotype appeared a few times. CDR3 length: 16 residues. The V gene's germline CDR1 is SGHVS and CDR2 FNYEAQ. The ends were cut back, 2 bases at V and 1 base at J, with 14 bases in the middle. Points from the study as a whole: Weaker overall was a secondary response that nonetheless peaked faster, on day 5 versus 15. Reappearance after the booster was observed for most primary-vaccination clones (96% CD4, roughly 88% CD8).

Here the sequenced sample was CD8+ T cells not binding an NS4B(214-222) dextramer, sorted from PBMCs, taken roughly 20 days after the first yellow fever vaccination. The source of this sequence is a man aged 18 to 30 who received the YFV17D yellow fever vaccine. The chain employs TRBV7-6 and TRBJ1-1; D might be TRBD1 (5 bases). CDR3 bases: TGTGCCAGCAGCTTAAACCAGGGCTACCCGAACACTGAAGCTTTCTTT. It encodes CASSLNQGYPNTEAFF.